The present T cell receptor beta chain was sequenced within a study of control samples from healthy donors and cancer patients. This clone showed up just once. The CDR3 covers 16 residues. CDR1 and CDR2 from the germline V gene are LNHDA and SQIVND (reference sequence). Trimming took 4 bases from V and 12 from J; bases not matched to a gene: 17. The protocol was immunoSEQ multiplex PCR, while the TCRdb copy is restricted to in-frame clones and leaves out a portion. The sample records some 150,000 clones, about nine tenths being singletons. V and J are TRBV19 and TRBJ2-1; 8 positions agree with TRBD1. Sequencing was carried out using blood. The origin of this receptor is a man under 40 in good health. This CDR3 reads CASSNSGTGPTMRQFF. CDR3 sequence (DNA): TGTGCCAGTAGTAACTCCGGGACAGGTCCTACAATGAGGCAGTTCTTC.